This is a list of T cell receptor beta chains from one sample in a study of metastatic and nonmetastatic thyroid tumors. TCRdb re-called clones via MiXCR from the PCR reads. The table shows 15,000 to 20,000 clones, with roughly 25% occurring only once. Sequenced sample: adjacent normal tissue. The receptors were gathered from a female donor with papillary thyroid cancer or a benign thyroid nodule (not recorded which). Some clones in this sample may be carry-over from other donors' samples. Each CDR3 is given with its conserved first and last residue. The order of the fields is clone size, J gene, D gene, V gene, CDR3 DNA, CDR3 protein. The D gene is left open where the match is weak. Only some rows state a clone size, as once, few, many or a class for expanded clones.

clone size: few
J gene: TRBJ1-2
D gene: NA
V gene: TRBV7-8
CDR3 DNA: TGTGCCAGCAGCTTGTACGCTAACTATGGCTACACCTTC
CDR3 protein: CASSLYANYGYTF

clone size: few
J gene: TRBJ1-2
D gene: NA
V gene: TRBV3-1
CDR3 DNA: TGTGCCAGCAGCCAAGGTCGGGGGGCGCAAAGCTACACCTTC
CDR3 protein: CASSQGRGAQSYTF

clone size: few
J gene: TRBJ1-3
D gene: NA
V gene: TRBV28
CDR3 DNA: TGTGCCAGCAGTTTGCCTAGTGGCTCTGGAAACACCATATATTTT
CDR3 protein: CASSLPSGSGNTIYF

clone size: NA
J gene: TRBJ1-3
D gene: NA
V gene: TRBV30
CDR3 DNA: TGTGCCTGGGAAGGGAACTCTGGAAACACCATATATTTT
CDR3 protein: CAWEGNSGNTIYF

clone size: NA
J gene: TRBJ2-1
D gene: TRBD1
V gene: TRBV19
CDR3 DNA: TGTGCCAGTTCAGACAGGGGGGCTGGTGAGCAGTTCTTC
CDR3 protein: CASSDRGAGEQFF

clone size: few
J gene: TRBJ2-1
D gene: TRBD2
V gene: TRBV7-8
CDR3 DNA: TGTGCCAGCAGCTCCCCGGCTAGCGGGGCCTACAATGAGCAGTTCTTC
CDR3 protein: CASSSPASGAYNEQFF

clone size: NA
J gene: TRBJ1-5
D gene: NA
V gene: TRBV20-1
CDR3 DNA: TGCAGTGCGAAAGACAGTTTCGCTCAGCCCCAGCATTTT
CDR3 protein: CSAKDSFAQPQHF

clone size: NA
J gene: TRBJ2-3
D gene: TRBD2
V gene: TRBV11-2
CDR3 DNA: TGTGCCAGCAGCTTAGTAGCGGGAGCGGCCACAGATACGCAGTATTTT
CDR3 protein: CASSLVAGAATDTQYF

clone size: NA
J gene: TRBJ2-5
D gene: NA
V gene: TRBV7-2
CDR3 DNA: TGTGCCAGCAGCTTACAGTGCGGGCAGGTGGAGACCCAGTACTTC
CDR3 protein: CASSLQCGQVETQYF

clone size: NA
J gene: TRBJ1-5
D gene: NA
V gene: TRBV20-1
CDR3 DNA: TGCAGTGCTTCCCCCTATGGGGACGGGCAGCCCCAGCATTTT
CDR3 protein: CSASPYGDGQPQHF

clone size: NA
J gene: TRBJ2-5
D gene: TRBD1
V gene: TRBV7-9
CDR3 DNA: TGTGCCAGCAGCAACCGGGACAGGGGTGTTTTCGAGACCCAGTACTTC
CDR3 protein: CASSNRDRGVFETQYF

clone size: few
J gene: TRBJ2-3
D gene: NA
V gene: TRBV6-2/TRBV6-3
CDR3 DNA: TGTGCCAGCAGTTACTCCCCTTCCGCCCTTTATTCGGGCGCCACAGATACGCAGTATTTT
CDR3 protein: CASSYSPSALYSGATDTQYF

clone size: NA
J gene: TRBJ2-3
D gene: TRBD2
V gene: TRBV7-3
CDR3 DNA: TGTGCCAGCAGCTTGTTGGCTAGCGGGACAGATACGCAGTATTTT
CDR3 protein: CASSLLASGTDTQYF

clone size: few
J gene: TRBJ1-2
D gene: TRBD1
V gene: TRBV6-6
CDR3 DNA: TGTGCCAGCAGTTACAAGTCCGGGACAGACAACTATGGCTACACCTTC
CDR3 protein: CASSYKSGTDNYGYTF

clone size: NA
J gene: TRBJ2-1
D gene: TRBD2
V gene: TRBV20-1
CDR3 DNA: TGCAGTGCTAGGACCGTAGCGGGGATCTACAATGAGCAGTTCTTC
CDR3 protein: CSARTVAGIYNEQFF

clone size: NA
J gene: TRBJ2-3
D gene: NA
V gene: TRBV12-3/TRBV12-4
CDR3 DNA: TGTGCCAGCTACTCTGCGACTGTCACAGATACGCAGTATTTT
CDR3 protein: CASYSATVTDTQYF

clone size: NA
J gene: TRBJ1-1
D gene: TRBD1
V gene: TRBV7-2
CDR3 DNA: TGTGCCAGCAGCTTGGGACAGTACACTGAAGCTTTCTTT
CDR3 protein: CASSLGQYTEAFF

clone size: NA
J gene: TRBJ2-7
D gene: TRBD2
V gene: TRBV20-1
CDR3 DNA: TGCAGTGCGAATCCACCGTTGGGCGGGAGCTCCTACGAGCAGTACTTC
CDR3 protein: CSANPPLGGSSYEQYF

clone size: NA
J gene: TRBJ2-1
D gene: NA
V gene: TRBV6-5
CDR3 DNA: TGTGCCAGCAGTTACCTATACAATGAGCAGTTCTTC
CDR3 protein: CASSYLYNEQFF

clone size: few
J gene: TRBJ1-4
D gene: NA
V gene: TRBV18
CDR3 DNA: TGTGCCAGCTCCGGAACCGTCGGTGAAAAACTGTTTTTT
CDR3 protein: CASSGTVGEKLFF

clone size: NA
J gene: TRBJ2-7
D gene: TRBD2
V gene: TRBV24-1
CDR3 DNA: TGTGCCACCAGTGATGAGGGGCGGGAGGGTTCCAACGAGCAGTACTTC
CDR3 protein: CATSDEGREGSNEQYF

clone size: NA
J gene: TRBJ1-2
D gene: TRBD1
V gene: TRBV9
CDR3 DNA: TGTGCCAGCAGCGTAGATCCGTCCGGGACAGGATATGGCTACACCTTC
CDR3 protein: CASSVDPSGTGYGYTF

clone size: many
J gene: TRBJ2-7
D gene: TRBD2
V gene: TRBV28
CDR3 DNA: TGTGCCAGCAGTTTAGGGACTACCTACGAGCAGTACTTC
CDR3 protein: CASSLGTTYEQYF

clone size: few
J gene: TRBJ2-7
D gene: NA
V gene: TRBV28
CDR3 DNA: TGTGCCAGCAAATTGCTTCCAGAGAGTACCTACGAGCAGTACTTC
CDR3 protein: CASKLLPESTYEQYF

clone size: large
J gene: TRBJ2-1
D gene: NA
V gene: TRBV2
CDR3 DNA: TGTGCCAGCAGTGAATCCGGCAGTGGGCAGTTCTTC
CDR3 protein: CASSESGSGQFF

clone size: few
J gene: TRBJ1-4
D gene: TRBD1
V gene: TRBV18
CDR3 DNA: TGTGCCAGCTCAACTTTCCGGACAGGGAGAATCGAAAAACTGTTTTTT
CDR3 protein: CASSTFRTGRIEKLFF

clone size: few
J gene: TRBJ2-1
D gene: NA
V gene: TRBV24-1
CDR3 DNA: TGTGCCACCAGTGATTTGGGCAGGGGTTCCTACAATGAGCAGTTCTTC
CDR3 protein: CATSDLGRGSYNEQFF

clone size: few
J gene: TRBJ2-1
D gene: NA
V gene: TRBV20-1
CDR3 DNA: TGCAGTGCTACTTCCCTCCATACCGCCTACAATGAGCAGTTCTTC
CDR3 protein: CSATSLHTAYNEQFF

clone size: few
J gene: TRBJ1-5
D gene: TRBD1
V gene: TRBV10-3
CDR3 DNA: TGTGCCATCAGTGAGTCCCAGGACAGGGATAGCAATCAGCCCCAGCATTTT
CDR3 protein: CAISESQDRDSNQPQHF

clone size: large
J gene: TRBJ1-1
D gene: NA
V gene: TRBV10-3
CDR3 DNA: TGTGCCATCAGTGAGTCAGTGGAGAACACTGAAGCTTTCTTT
CDR3 protein: CAISESVENTEAFF

clone size: few
J gene: TRBJ1-5
D gene: NA
V gene: TRBV7-2
CDR3 DNA: TGTGCCAGCAGCTTTCAGGGGTCAAATCAGCCCCAGCATTTT
CDR3 protein: CASSFQGSNQPQHF

clone size: NA
J gene: TRBJ2-2
D gene: NA
V gene: TRBV19
CDR3 DNA: TGTGCCAGTATTCCCGGCGGAGGTCACGGGGAGCTGTTTTTT
CDR3 protein: CASIPGGGHGELFF

clone size: NA
J gene: TRBJ2-1
D gene: NA
V gene: TRBV24-1
CDR3 DNA: TGTGCCACCAGTGATTTCAAGCGAGGCTACAATGAGCAGTTCTTC
CDR3 protein: CATSDFKRGYNEQFF

clone size: many
J gene: TRBJ2-7
D gene: NA
V gene: TRBV5-1
CDR3 DNA: TGCGCCAGCAGCTTGGAGGCCGGTTCCTACGAGCAGTACTTC
CDR3 protein: CASSLEAGSYEQYF

clone size: few
J gene: TRBJ2-5
D gene: NA
V gene: TRBV2
CDR3 DNA: TGTGCCAGCAGTGTAGCGGAAGAGACCCAGTACTTC
CDR3 protein: CASSVAEETQYF

clone size: few
J gene: TRBJ2-1
D gene: NA
V gene: TRBV30
CDR3 DNA: TGTGCCATAGGGGGGGGGGCTGAGCAGTTCTTC
CDR3 protein: CAIGGGAEQFF

clone size: NA
J gene: TRBJ2-1
D gene: NA
V gene: TRBV6-1
CDR3 DNA: TGTGCCAGCAGACAAACCTTGGGCCGGAGGGATGAGCAGTTCTTC
CDR3 protein: CASRQTLGRRDEQFF

clone size: few
J gene: TRBJ2-1
D gene: TRBD2
V gene: TRBV9
CDR3 DNA: TGTGCCAGCAGCGTAGGGACTAGCGCCAATGAGCAGTTCTTC
CDR3 protein: CASSVGTSANEQFF

clone size: many
J gene: TRBJ1-2
D gene: NA
V gene: TRBV11-2
CDR3 DNA: TGTGCCAGCAGCTTAATTCGGGGGGGCTACACCTTC
CDR3 protein: CASSLIRGGYTF

clone size: NA
J gene: TRBJ2-1
D gene: TRBD2
V gene: TRBV25-1
CDR3 DNA: TGTGCCAGCAGTGATCTCTCCCTAAGCGGGACTGGTGAGCAGTTCTTC
CDR3 protein: CASSDLSLSGTGEQFF

clone size: few
J gene: TRBJ1-2
D gene: TRBD1
V gene: TRBV27
CDR3 DNA: TGTGCCAGCAGCTATTTGGACAGGGAGTCCTACTATGGCTACACCTTC
CDR3 protein: CASSYLDRESYYGYTF

clone size: few
J gene: TRBJ1-1
D gene: NA
V gene: TRBV6-2/TRBV6-3
CDR3 DNA: TGTGCCAGCAGATGTAGAGGGGTGCGGACTGAAGCTTTCTTT
CDR3 protein: CASRCRGVRTEAFF

clone size: NA
J gene: TRBJ2-7
D gene: TRBD1
V gene: TRBV20-1
CDR3 DNA: TGCAGTGCTAGAGATGGGAGACAGGGCCACGAGCAGTACTTC
CDR3 protein: CSARDGRQGHEQYF

clone size: few
J gene: TRBJ2-1
D gene: TRBD1
V gene: TRBV11-3
CDR3 DNA: TGTGCCCACCGGGACAGGGGATTCAATGAGCAGTTCTTC
CDR3 protein: CAHRDRGFNEQFF